Below, 18 T cell receptor beta chains from the same sample are listed, as sequenced in a study of neurological immune-mediated disorders. TCRdb re-derived calls from the 5' RACE reads in MiXCR, one entry per CDR3 protein. The data show some 29,000 distinct CDR3 sequences, 9.5% to 13% seen once. The sequencing sample was made of PBMCs. These receptors all come from a woman between 55 and 75 years old in good health.

The sample holds many counts of this clonotype. The chain links TRBV27 to TRBJ2-7; TRBD1 might be the D (6 bases). V lost 2 bases, J lost 4 bases, and 9 bases lay in between. CDR3 length equals 13 residues. Per the germline V gene, CDR1 is MNHEY and CDR2 is SMNVEV (reference sequence). CDR3 coding DNA: TGTGCCAGCAGTTTAAAGCAGGGGTACGAGCAGTACTTC. Amino acid sequence: CASSLKQGYEQYF.

This clonotype was recorded at least ten times. The V gene is TRBV5-6, the J gene TRBJ2-7; D remains unclear. Per the germline V gene, CDR1 is SGHDT and CDR2 is YYEEEE. V lost 4 bases to trimming and J lost 3 bases, with 17 bases between them. This CDR3 is built from 15 residues. CDR3 coding DNA: TGTGCCAGCAGCCCTTGGTTGGAATACAGCTACGAGCAGTACTTC. Its protein product is CASSPWLEYSYEQYF.

This clonotype was seen ten or more times. V and J are TRBV5-1 and TRBJ2-1, with 13 nucleotides matching TRBD2. Germline loops: CDR1 SGHRS, CDR2 YFSETQ. V shed 4 bases and J 8 bases; nucleotides not matched to a gene: 6. This CDR3 spans 15 amino acids. The CDR3 DNA is TGCGCCAGCAGCCAACTAGCGGGGGGGGCCTATGAGCAGTTCTTC. Translated: CASSQLAGGAYEQFF.

This clonotype has a count of ten or more. The chain is built from TRBV7-9 and TRBJ1-4; D might be TRBD1 (5 bases). CDR1 is SEHNR, CDR2 FQNEAQ, per germline (reference sequence). Trimming left V 2 bases short and J 7 bases short, with 11 bases between. The CDR3 totals 14 residues. CDR3 region: CASSLWGRGEKLFF. DNA for the CDR3: TGTGCCAGCAGCTTATGGGGCCGGGGTGAAAAACTGTTTTTT.

This clonotype was seen many times. This chain links TRBV20-1 with TRBJ1-2; D is perhaps TRBD1 (5 bases). The length of the CDR3 is 10 residues. Trimming shortened V by 6 bases and J by 3 bases, and 5 bases separated the two germline ends. Looked up from germline, CDR1 is DFQATT and CDR2 is SNEGSKA (reference sequence). The CDR3 loop reads CSARDYGYTF. As DNA, the CDR3 is TGCAGTGCCAGGGACTATGGCTACACCTTC.

This clonotype was detected many times. The V and J genes are TRBV2 and TRBJ2-6; the match to TRBD1 covers 7 bases. The trim removed 7 bases at V and 0 bases at J, leaving 12 bases unmatched. The CDR3 is made up of 18 amino acids. Germline CDR1 reads SNHLY; CDR2 reads FYNNEI. This CDR3 is CASIKDRFAFSGANVLTF. CDR3 nucleotides: TGTGCCAGCATTAAGGACAGGTTCGCCTTCTCTGGGGCCAACGTCCTGACTTTC. Complete variable domain (other parts from reference TRBV2 and TRBJ2-6): EPEVTQTPSHQVTQMGQEVILRCVPISNHLYFYWYRQILGQKVEFLVSFYNNEISEKSEIFDDQFSVERPDGSNFTLKIRSTKLEDSAMYFCASIKDRFAFSGANVLTFGAGSRLTVL.

This clonotype occurred many times. The genes are TRBV5-1 and TRBJ2-7, with TRBD1 as a possible D gene (6 bases). Looked up from germline, CDR1 is SGHRS and CDR2 is YFSETQ. V lost 0 bases and J lost 2, with 9 bases in between. The CDR3 consists of 14 residues. The CDR3 region is CASSLDQGPYEQYF. CDR3 coding DNA: TGCGCCAGCAGCTTGGACCAGGGGCCCTACGAGCAGTACTTC.

V and J are TRBV7-2 and TRBJ2-5; 7 bases line up with TRBD1. Germline values: CDR1 SGHTA, CDR2 FQGNSA. The V segment lost 5 bases and the J segment 1 base; nucleotides outside the gene matches: 4. There are 14 residues in the CDR3. For the CDR3, the DNA is TGTGCCAGCAGCGACAGGGTTTCCCAAGAGACCCAGTACTTC. This codes for CASSDRVSQETQYF.

The chain is built from TRBV29-1 and TRBJ2-1; D is possibly TRBD2 (5 bases). Looked up from germline, CDR1 is SQVTM and CDR2 is ANQGSEA. Trimming pared 5 bases from V and 8 bases from J, leaving 10 bases between. This CDR3 contains 11 residues. CDR3 region: CSVSSGYEQFF. CDR3 in DNA: TGCAGCGTTTCCTCGGGGTATGAGCAGTTCTTC.

This clonotype was observed a handful of times. This clone may be a read error of a much larger clone one base away. The chain uses TRBV7-3 and TRBJ2-7; perhaps TRBD2 as D (6 bases). This CDR3 spans 13 amino acids. Germline assignment: CDR1 SGHTA and CDR2 FQGTGA. The CDR3 nucleotides read TGTACCAGCAGCTCCATGATACTAGCAGAGCAGTACTTC. This translates into CTSSSMILAEQYF.

At least ten counts were recorded for this clonotype. The J gene is TRBJ1-1, the V gene TRBV2; 7 bases map to TRBD1. V was clipped by 6 bases and J by 4 bases; unmatched bases: 8. The CDR3 is made up of 14 amino acids. The germline V gene has CDR1 SNHLY and CDR2 FYNNEI. The CDR3 DNA is TGTGCCAGCAGCCAAACCACAGGGGTCACTGAAGCTTTCTTT. Translating it yields CASSQTTGVTEAFF. Full variable domain (remainder filled in from reference TRBV2 and TRBJ1-1): EPEVTQTPSHQVTQMGQEVILRCVPISNHLYFYWYRQILGQKVEFLVSFYNNEISEKSEIFDDQFSVERPDGSNFTLKIRSTKLEDSAMYFCASSQTTGVTEAFFGQGTRLTVV.

This clonotype was recorded at least ten times. The chain recombines TRBV12-3 or TRBV12-4 with TRBJ1-1; D is uncertain. Trimming took 4 bases from V and 2 from J, leaving 11 bases between them. CDR3 length equals 14 residues. The CDR3 DNA follows: TGTGCCAGCAGTTCCCCCCGTCGTAACACTGAAGCTTTCTTT. Encoded protein: CASSSPRRNTEAFF.

In this sample, this clonotype turned up many times. The rearrangement links TRBV28 to TRBJ1-1; D is uncertain. Trimming removed 1 base from V and 5 bases from J, with 14 bases in between. Per germline, CDR1 MDHEN and CDR2 SYDVKM. The CDR3 contains 15 residues. The CDR3 DNA is TGTGCCAGCAGTTTATTCTCCGGGTTCACGACTGAAGCTTTCTTT. Its protein product is CASSLFSGFTTEAFF.

Ten or more counts support this clonotype. The chain uses TRBV10-3 and TRBJ1-1, with TRBD1 as a possible D gene (6 bases). CDR1 and CDR2 (germline): ENHRY, SYGVKD. Trimming left V 0 bases short and J 2 bases short, with 7 bases between. The CDR3 has 14 amino acids. CDR3: CAISESRGNTEAFF. The DNA for the CDR3 is TGTGCCATCAGTGAGTCCAGGGGTAACACTGAAGCTTTCTTT.

This clonotype was seen many times. The chain couples TRBV28 to TRBJ1-6; D uncertain. Looked up from germline, CDR1 is MDHEN and CDR2 is SYDVKM. The V gene lost 3 bases and the J gene lost 10 bases, with 13 bases spanning the gap. The CDR3 length is 14 residues. The CDR3 spells CASSFVGLGSPLHF. The CDR3 DNA reads TGTGCCAGCAGTTTTGTGGGATTGGGCTCACCCCTCCACTTT.

This clonotype was seen ten or more times. The V call is TRBV25-1, the J call TRBJ1-1; 12 nucleotides match TRBD1. With V trimmed by 10 bases and J by 1 base, 7 bases remained unmatched. The CDR3 sequence is 15 residues long. Germline V lookup: CDR1 MGHDK, CDR2 SYGVNS. CDR3 region: CATSGTGGRNTEAFF. CDR3 coding DNA: TGTGCCACCTCCGGGACAGGGGGCAGGAACACTGAAGCTTTCTTT.

Many counts were recorded for this clonotype. The chain employs TRBV12-3 or TRBV12-4 and TRBJ2-2, with D perhaps TRBD2 (5 bases). The length of the CDR3 is 16 residues. V lost 3 bases, J lost 0 bases, and 11 bases lay in between. The CDR3 is CASSLRVTTNTGELFF. The CDR3 nucleotides read TGTGCCAGCAGTTTGCGGGTCACTACGAACACCGGGGAGCTGTTTTTT.

This clonotype appeared many times. The gene calls are TRBV20-1 and TRBJ2-3; 10 bases agree with TRBD1. This CDR3 spans 13 amino acids. Germline loops: CDR1 DFQATT, CDR2 SNEGSKA (reference sequence). V lost 6 bases, J lost 6 bases, and 6 bases stayed unmatched. CDR3 protein: CSALTGGGDTQYF. The DNA of the CDR3 is TGCAGTGCATTGACAGGGGGCGGTGATACGCAGTATTTT.